The 12 T cell receptor beta chains reported below all come from one sample, sequenced in a study of T-cell memory formation after mild COVID-19. TCRdb used MiXCR to reprocess the 5' RACE reads, holding one entry per CDR3 protein. The table has some 250,000 distinct CDR3 sequences, approximately 9% seen once. Sequencing input: PBMCs or a T cell subset sorted from them (not recorded which). Source of these receptors: a man between 18 and 29 years old who had mild COVID-19 (a few samples of this study predate the infection). Cell type and time point are not known.

This clonotype was detected only a few times. This chain connects TRBV7-9 to TRBJ1-2, with D perhaps matching TRBD1 (6 bases). The V end was cut by 5 bases, the J end by 6 bases, with 13 bases between. Germline V gene data show CDR1 as SEHNR and CDR2 as FQNEAQ (reference sequence). CDR3 length: 13 residues. CDR3 sequence reads: CASSIQGSDGYTF. The CDR3 bases are TGTGCCAGCAGCATACAGGGTTCGGATGGCTACACCTTC.

The genes are TRBV7-6 and TRBJ2-2; D unresolved. The CDR3 totals 13 residues. The V end lost 2 bases, the J end lost 6 bases, and 7 bases lay between the germline ends. Germline V gives CDR1 SGHVS, CDR2 FNYEAQ. The CDR3, as DNA: TGTGCCAGCAGCTTACAACCCCCCGGGGAGCTGTTTTTT. This sequence encodes CASSLQPPGELFF.

The sample holds a few counts of this clonotype. The genes are TRBV7-8 and TRBJ2-4; maybe TRBD2 (6 bases). The germline V gene encodes CDR1 SGHVS and CDR2 FQNEAQ. Trimming stripped 0 bases from V and 1 base from J, with 19 bases between. This CDR3 comprises 19 residues. The CDR3: CASSLARGSDDRAKNIQYF. CDR3 DNA sequence: TGTGCCAGCAGCTTAGCACGGGGGAGCGACGATAGGGCCAAAAACATTCAGTACTTC.

This clonotype was observed at least ten times. This sequence joins TRBV4-3 and TRBJ2-1; D is unresolved. Trimming left V 0 bases short and J 9 bases short, with 12 bases between. The germline CDR1 and CDR2 sequences are LGHNA and YSLEER. CDR3 size: 14 residues. The CDR3 DNA is TGCGCCAGCAGCCAAGAAGCCCTCATGGGTGAGCAGTTCTTC. It translates to CASSQEALMGEQFF.

The chain joins TRBV6-5 to TRBJ2-1; 11 bases are shared with TRBD1. The CDR3 consists of 15 residues. Germline trimming cut 0 bases from V and 8 bases from J; bases unmatched to any gene: 3. Germline V gives CDR1 MNHEY, CDR2 SVGAGI. The CDR3 DNA follows: TGTGCCAGCAGTTACTCGGGACAGGGGGTGTATGAGCAGTTCTTC. Its translation is CASSYSGQGVYEQFF.

This clonotype was counted a few times. J is TRBJ2-3 and V is TRBV7-3; no clear D gene. The CDR3 length is 13 residues. V was clipped by 3 bases and J by 7 bases, with 11 bases between them. Germline V CDR1 and CDR2: SGHTA, FQGTGA. The CDR3 sequence is CASSFSRENTQYF. The CDR3 region has the DNA TGTGCCAGCAGCTTCAGTAGAGAGAATACGCAGTATTTT.

This clonotype was detected a few times. The chain employs TRBV20-1 and TRBJ1-6; D is unclear. This CDR3 is 13 amino acids long. Trimming left V 3 bases short and J 7 bases short, with 10 bases between. Germline lookup yields CDR1 DFQATT and CDR2 SNEGSKA (reference sequence). As DNA, the CDR3 is TGCAGTGCTAGGGGGTCGGGGAATTCACCCCTCCACTTT. This sequence encodes CSARGSGNSPLHF.

This clonotype was counted only a few times. The V and J genes are TRBV4-2 and TRBJ1-4; no clear D gene. V dropped 1 base and J dropped 4 bases, with 10 bases sitting between them. Germline V gene sequence: CDR1 LGHNA, CDR2 YNFKEQ. This CDR3 contains 15 residues. The CDR3 region is CASSQAAGVNEKLFF. In DNA form, the CDR3 reads TGTGCCAGCAGCCAAGCGGCAGGCGTTAATGAAAAACTGTTTTTT.

The chain combines TRBV20-1 with TRBJ2-5; 7 bases align to TRBD1. Germline assignment: CDR1 DFQATT and CDR2 SNEGSKA (reference sequence). V gave up 3 bases and J gave up 3 bases; unmatched junction bases: 10. CDR3 size: 15 residues. The CDR3 sequence: CSASGMTGIEETQYF. As DNA, the CDR3 is TGCAGTGCTAGCGGAATGACAGGGATCGAAGAGACCCAGTACTTC.

This clonotype was recorded a few times. V and J are TRBV12-3 or TRBV12-4 and TRBJ2-3; TRBD2 matches 8 bases. There are 15 residues in the CDR3. V gave up 3 bases and J gave up 5 bases; unmatched junction bases: 7. The CDR3 sequence is CASSFTSGSRDTQYF. CDR3 nucleotides: TGTGCCAGCAGTTTCACTAGCGGTTCTAGAGATACGCAGTATTTT.

This clonotype was picked up a small number of times. Here the CDR3 reads CSATTAISTDTQYF. In DNA, the CDR3 is TGCAGTGCCACGACCGCTATTAGCACAGATACGCAGTATTTT. The chain joins TRBV20-1 to TRBJ2-3; D is uncertain. This CDR3 spans 14 amino acids. CDR1 is DFQATT and CDR2 is SNEGSKA in the germline V gene (reference sequence). V lost 6 bases to trimming and J lost 0 bases, with 13 bases between them.

In this sample, this clonotype turned up many times. This chain connects TRBV6-5 to TRBJ2-3; unclear D gene. This CDR3 contains 15 residues. Germline CDR1 MNHEY, CDR2 SVGAGI. V lost 6 bases, J lost 3 bases, and 16 bases lay in between. CDR3 loop: CASRLGPTSTDTQYF. The CDR3 bases are TGTGCCAGCAGGCTCGGCCCTACCTCGACAGATACGCAGTATTTT.